The clone carrying this TCR beta chain has a count of ten or more. Its antigen is currently unknown. Time point described: newly diagnosed GD, antithyroid drugs for less than 3 months. PBMCs provided the RNA from which the TCR library was made. CDR1 and CDR2 (germline): SGHTA, FQGNSA. V lost 5 bases to trimming and J lost 2 bases; unmatched junction nucleotides: 6. CDR3 length equals 15 residues. This entry belongs to a study of regulatory T cells in long-lasting Graves disease. In building TCR beta libraries, iRepertoire HTBI primers were used together with Arm-PCR of CDR3 regions. Each CDR3 protein is one row after TCRdb ran MiXCR on the multiplex PCR reads. This sample has about 500,000 distinct CDR3 sequences, with approximately 12% found just once. Study-level results: Newly diagnosed Graves' patients exceeded persistent ones in TCR diversity.

Another study also made use of these data, one on T cells in Graves' hyperthyroidism and ophthalmopathy.

The TCR comes from a woman aged 30 to 39 with Graves disease. This chain links TRBV7-2 with TRBJ2-3; TRBD2 agrees at 8 bases. The sequencing used peripheral blood mononuclear cells (PBMCs), collected at new diagnosis, from a patient treated with antithyroid drugs. As DNA, the CDR3 is TGTGCCAGCAGCGACGGACTAGCCCCCACAGATACGCAGTATTTT. It specifies CASSDGLAPTDTQYF.